Listed below are T cell receptor beta chains from one sample, sequenced in a study of T-cell memory formation after mild COVID-19. MiXCR, applied by TCRdb to the 5' RACE reads, yields one record per CDR3 protein. The table records hundreds of thousands of distinct CDR3 sequences, roughly 20% of them present only once. Sequenced sample: PBMCs or a T cell subset sorted from them (not recorded which). The receptors come from an adult woman who had mild COVID-19 (a few samples of this study predate the infection). Cell type and time point are not known. Each CDR3 is given with its conserved first and last residue. D genes are given only for firm matches. Not every row has a clone size; where given, it reads once, few, many or a size class.

D,size,V,J,DNA,CDR3
-,-,TRBV24-1,TRBJ1-5,TGTGCCACCAGTGATTACGAGAATCAGCCCCAGCATTTT,CATSDYENQPQHF
-,few,TRBV5-5,TRBJ2-7,TGTGCCAGCAGCTTGGCTGGACAGTCCTTCTACGAGCAGTACTTC,CASSLAGQSFYEQYF
-,few,TRBV5-4,TRBJ1-1,TGTGCCAGCAGCTTACAGGGAGGCGCTGAAGCTTTCTTT,CASSLQGGAEAFF
-,many,TRBV29-1,TRBJ2-1,TGCAGCGTGAAACAGCCCTACAATGAGCAGTTCTTC,CSVKQPYNEQFF
TRBD1,few,TRBV7-2,TRBJ1-5,TGTGCCAGCAACTCACAGGGGTTGCGTCAGCCCCAGAATTTT,CASNSQGLRQPQNF
-,-,TRBV5-4,TRBJ2-7,TGTGCCAGCAGCATCGGGGGAACCTACGAGCAGTACTTC,CASSIGGTYEQYF
-,few,TRBV6-5,TRBJ1-5,TGTGCCAGCAGTTCCACCGCGGCGGGGGCAGGTTGGCCCCAGCATTTT,CASSSTAAGAGWPQHF
-,-,TRBV7-2,TRBJ1-1,TGTGCCAGCAGCCCGGGGGGTACAGTGAACACTGAAGCTTTCTTT,CASSPGGTVNTEAFF
-,-,TRBV24-1,TRBJ2-2,TGTGCCACCAGGGGGTACTCAGTCGACACCGGGGAGCTGTTTTTT,CATRGYSVDTGELFF
TRBD2,-,TRBV20-1,TRBJ2-4,TGCAGTGCCTATCCTAGCGGGAGGAACATTCAGTACTTC,CSAYPSGRNIQYF
-,many,TRBV20-1,TRBJ2-4,TGCAGTGCCACGGACAGAAACATTCAGTACTTC,CSATDRNIQYF
-,-,TRBV6-1,TRBJ2-3,TGTGCCAGCAGTGAAGCGCCAGGGTACGGCACAGATACGCAGTATTTT,CASSEAPGYGTDTQYF
-,few,TRBV3-1,TRBJ1-5,TGTGCCAGCAGCCAAAATGTATATAGCAATCAGCCCCAGCATTTT,CASSQNVYSNQPQHF
-,-,TRBV12-3/TRBV12-4,TRBJ2-3,TGTGCCAGCAGGGCAACAGAATATACGCAGTATTTT,CASRATEYTQYF
-,-,TRBV6-5,TRBJ1-2,TGTGCCAGCAGTAGCCGAATGGGCCCGCAACTTACGCGGGGCTACACCTTC,CASSSRMGPQLTRGYTF
TRBD2,few,TRBV28,TRBJ2-1,TGTGCCAGCAGTTTAGGTGGCGGGGGGCACAATGAGCAGTTCTTC,CASSLGGGGHNEQFF